These 25 T cell receptor beta chains were sequenced from one sample in a study of identifying expanded T cells in peripheral blood. Profiling relied on immunoSEQ multiplex PCR, and the TCRdb table lists in-frame clones only, not all of them. The sample shows approximately 83,000 clones, 70% to 90% of them seen only once. Source material: blood. The receptors derive from a person between 18 and 75 years old in good health.

The V and J genes are TRBV4-3 and TRBJ1-1; D may be TRBD1 (5 bases). Germline values: CDR1 LGHNA, CDR2 YSLEER. The CDR3 totals 13 residues. Trimming took 4 bases from V and 5 from J, leaving 11 bases between them. The CDR3: CASSRLGETEAFF. The DNA of the CDR3 is TGCGCCAGCAGCCGATTAGGGGAAACTGAAGCTTTCTTT.

The chain carries TRBV6-1 and TRBJ2-7; possibly TRBD1 for D (6 bases). Germline V gene data show CDR1 as MNHNS and CDR2 as SASEGT. The CDR3 extends over 15 amino acids. Trimming stripped 2 bases from V and 2 bases from J, with 13 bases between. The CDR3: CASSEPVDSAYEQYF. CDR3 nucleotides: TGTGCCAGCAGTGAACCCGTGGACAGCGCCTACGAGCAGTACTTC.

V is TRBV5-6 and J is TRBJ2-1; no reliable D call. Trimming shortened V by 2 bases and J by 5 bases, and 14 bases separated the two germline ends. The CDR3 runs 15 residues. Germline V lookup: CDR1 SGHDT, CDR2 YYEEEE. The CDR3: CASSFDSNLNNEQFF. The DNA of the CDR3 is TGTGCCAGCAGCTTCGACTCCAATCTTAACAATGAGCAGTTCTTC.

The gene calls are TRBV4-2 and TRBJ2-7; a weak D match, TRBD1 (6 bases). The V gene's germline CDR1 is LGHNA and CDR2 YNFKEQ. The CDR3 sequence is 14 residues long. V lost 5 bases to trimming and J lost 3 bases, with 14 bases between them. The chain's CDR3 is CASSLDPGVYEQYF. The CDR3, as DNA: TGTGCCAGCAGCTTGGATCCAGGGGTCTACGAGCAGTACTTC.

The chain recombines TRBV10-3 with TRBJ1-6, with TRBD1 matching over 8 bases. The V gene end was trimmed by 3 bases and the J gene end by 7 bases; junction bases not matched to a gene: 5. CDR1 is ENHRY, CDR2 SYGVKD, per germline. The CDR3 has 15 residues. The CDR3 protein is CAISDDRGTNSPLHF. CDR3 DNA: TGTGCCATCAGTGACGACAGGGGTACAAATTCACCCCTCCACTTT.

The V and J genes are TRBV6-6 and TRBJ1-6, with a possible D match to TRBD1 (5 bases). The CDR3 has 14 amino acids. Per the germline V gene, CDR1 is MNHNY and CDR2 is SVGAGI (reference sequence). V lost 8 bases to trimming and J lost 6 bases, with 14 bases between them. CDR3 loop: CASSTGGFNSPLHF. The CDR3 DNA reads TGTGCCAGCTCTACGGGGGGGTTTAATTCACCCCTCCACTTT.

This clone was detected only once. V and J are TRBV5-1 and TRBJ2-7, with D tentatively TRBD1 (5 bases). V was shortened by 4 bases and J by 3 bases, with 14 bases between the two germline ends. The CDR3 is 14 amino acids. Per germline, CDR1 SGHRS and CDR2 YFSETQ. The CDR3 sequence is CASSLGHRIYEQYF. In DNA, the CDR3 is TGCGCCAGCAGCCTAGGACACCGGATCTACGAGCAGTACTTC.

About this clone: One end of the junction fails to match germline, which may point to a read error. V gene TRBV5-6 combines with J gene TRBJ2-7; D call uncertain. This CDR3 spans 15 amino acids. Germline V gene sequence: CDR1 SGHDT, CDR2 YYEEEE. The CDR3 sequence: CASSLTAHVIYGQYF. CDR3 DNA sequence: TGTGCCAGCAGCTTGACGGCTCATGTGATCTACGGGCAGTACTTC.

This clone was recorded once. V is TRBV18 and J is TRBJ2-3; D unclear. This CDR3 has 15 residues. Trimming stripped 1 base from V and 2 bases from J, with 10 bases between. Per germline, CDR1 KGHSH and CDR2 LQKENI. CDR3 residues: CASSPLVSVTDTQYF. In DNA, the CDR3 is TGTGCCAGCTCACCACTCGTCTCGGTCACAGATACGCAGTATTTT.

This clone was seen a few times. Distinct nucleotide sequences in the sample also encode this CDR3. CDR3: CASRPGPENTEAFF. Here the CDR3 DNA reads TGTGCCAGCAGGCCGGGACCGGAGAACACTGAAGCTTTCTTT. The chain has TRBV6-1 and TRBJ1-1, with D tentatively TRBD1 (5 bases). In germline, CDR1 is MNHNS, CDR2 SASEGT. V was cut by 6 bases and J by 1 base, with 12 bases left in between. The CDR3 sequence is 14 residues long.

The chain employs TRBV28 and TRBJ2-7; the match to TRBD1 covers 10 bases. Germline-derived CDR1 and CDR2 are MDHEN and SYDVKM. The CDR3 runs 15 residues. Trimming cost V 6 bases and J 3 bases; bases outside gene matches: 8. In nucleotides, the CDR3 is TGTGCCAGCAGCCATGAAGGACAGGGGGGCTACGAGCAGTACTTC. Residues: CASSHEGQGGYEQYF.

The chain is built from TRBV12-5 and TRBJ2-7, with 10 bases fitting TRBD1. The CDR3 runs 14 residues. The V gene's germline CDR1 is LGHNT and CDR2 FRNRAP. V lost 10 bases, J lost 5 bases, and 11 bases stayed unmatched. For the CDR3, the DNA is TGTGCTACTTCAAAGACAGGGGGCCTCCACGAGCAGTACTTC. Protein sequence: CATSKTGGLHEQYF.

Turning to this clone: This CDR3 is also generated by other DNA sequences in the sample. Here the CDR3 reads CASSYRQGGQPQHF. The CDR3 coding sequence is TGTGCCAGCAGTTACCGACAGGGAGGTCAGCCCCAGCATTTT. The chain couples TRBV6-5 to TRBJ1-5; 7 positions match TRBD1. The trim removed 2 bases at V and 6 bases at J, leaving 4 bases unmatched. Germline lookup yields CDR1 MNHEY and CDR2 SVGAGI. The CDR3 sequence is 14 residues long.

The rearrangement joins TRBV7-8 to TRBJ1-3; D is uncertain. Trimming removed 3 bases from V and 4 bases from J, with 4 bases in between. This CDR3 has 12 amino acids. From germline, CDR1 is SGHVS and CDR2 FQNEAQ. The CDR3 coding sequence is TGTGCCAGCAGCTTCACCGGAAACACCATATATTTT. This gives the protein CASSFTGNTIYF.

The CDR3 loop is CASSQDRTNSPLHF. CDR3 nucleotide sequence: TGTGCCAGCTCCCAGGACAGGACTAATTCACCCCTCCACTTT. This chain joins TRBV18 and TRBJ1-6; 7 nucleotides agree with TRBD1. The CDR3 runs 14 residues. V lost 6 bases to trimming and J lost 6 bases; unmatched junction nucleotides: 5. Germline CDR1 is KGHSH and CDR2 is LQKENI. The full variable domain, rest sourced from reference TRBV18 and TRBJ1-6, is NAGVMQNPRHLVRRRGQEARLRCSPMKGHSHVYWYRQLPEEGLKFMVYLQKENIIDESGMPKERFSAEFPKEGPSILRIQQVVRGDSAAYFCASSQDRTNSPLHFGNGTRLTVT.

A few counts support this clone. The V and J genes are TRBV29-1 and TRBJ2-3, with D possibly matching TRBD2 (6 bases). Trimming took off 4 bases at V and 1 base at J, with 12 bases between the two ends. The CDR3 consists of 14 residues. Looked up from germline, CDR1 is SQVTM and CDR2 is ANQGSEA. CDR3 residues: CSVGGEVRTDTQYF. DNA for the CDR3: TGCAGCGTTGGAGGGGAGGTGCGCACAGATACGCAGTATTTT.

This rearrangement joins TRBV2 to TRBJ1-4, with D hard to call. Germline V CDR1 and CDR2: SNHLY, FYNNEI. V was trimmed by 6 bases and J by 6 bases, leaving 5 bases between them. CDR3 length equals 11 residues. DNA for the CDR3: TGTGCCAGCAGCCCCTATGAAAAACTGTTTTTT. Translating it yields CASSPYEKLFF.

The chain combines TRBV6-5 with TRBJ1-1; 11 bases agree with TRBD1. There are 12 residues in the CDR3. V shed 2 bases and J 11 bases; nucleotides not matched to a gene: 1. Per germline, CDR1 MNHEY and CDR2 SVGAGI. The CDR3 spells CASSYRDRGAFF. CDR3 DNA: TGTGCCAGCAGTTACAGGGACAGGGGGGCTTTCTTT.

The table lists this clone with a few counts. J is TRBJ1-1 and V is TRBV19; no clear D gene. The germline V gene has CDR1 LNHDA and CDR2 SQIVND (reference sequence). This CDR3 spans 14 amino acids. Trimming cost V 2 bases and J 3 bases, with 10 bases left between them. In DNA form, the CDR3 reads TGTGCCAGTAGTATACTTGGCGTTGACACTGAAGCTTTCTTT. Translating it yields CASSILGVDTEAFF. The full variable domain, its missing parts supplied by reference TRBV19 and TRBJ1-1, is DGGITQSPKYLFRKEGQNVTLSCEQNLNHDAMYWYRQDPGQGLRLIYYSQIVNDFQKGDIAEGYSVSREKKESFPLTVTSAQKNPTAFYLCASSILGVDTEAFFGQGTRLTVV.

The chain combines TRBV7-7 with TRBJ2-1; no clear D gene. From germline, CDR1 is SSHAT and CDR2 FNYEAQ (reference sequence). The ends were cut back, 0 bases at V and 4 bases at J, with 4 bases in the middle. This CDR3 comprises 13 residues. CDR3 amino acids: CASSLAMYNEQFF. The CDR3 DNA sequence: TGTGCCAGCAGCTTAGCTATGTACAATGAGCAGTTCTTC.

In its sample, this clone was seen a few times. The chain has TRBV15 and TRBJ1-5; D is undetermined. This CDR3 comprises 14 residues. The germline V gene has CDR1 LNHNV and CDR2 YYDKDF (reference sequence). Trimming took off 1 base at V and 4 bases at J, with 8 bases between the two ends. CDR3 loop: CATSRGTANQPQHF. The CDR3 region has the DNA TGTGCCACCAGCAGAGGTACAGCTAATCAGCCCCAGCATTTT.

The genes are TRBV4-1 and TRBJ2-6; D ambiguous. Germline values: CDR1 MGHRA, CDR2 YSYEKL. Trimming took off 0 bases at V and 0 bases at J, with 9 bases between the two ends. This CDR3 contains 17 residues. The CDR3 DNA reads as TGCGCCAGCAGCCAAGAGGGCAGCTACTCTGGGGCCAACGTCCTGACTTTC. Encoded protein: CASSQEGSYSGANVLTF.

The V call is TRBV7-9, the J call TRBJ2-1; D not resolved. The V and J ends lost 5 bases and 11 bases respectively, with 7 bases between them. CDR1 SEHNR and CDR2 FQNEAQ come from the germline V gene (reference sequence). CDR3 length: 10 amino acids. CDR3 bases: TGTGCCAGCAGCCACACGAAGCAGTTCTTC. This codes for CASSHTKQFF. Using reference TRBV7-9 and TRBJ2-1 for the parts outside the CDR3, the full variable domain is DTGVSQNPRHKITKRGQNVTFRCDPISEHNRLYWYRQTLGQGPEFLTYFQNEAQLEKSRLLSDRFSAERPKGSFSTLEIQRTEQGDSAMYLCASSHTKQFFGPGTRLTVL.

This clone occurred once. The rearrangement uses TRBV23-1 and TRBJ2-7; 7 bases are shared with TRBD1. TRBV23-1 is assigned to the ORF class and has an uncertain function. There are 14 residues in the CDR3. After removal of 5 bases from V and 5 bases from J, the junction contained 9 bases not matched to a gene. The CDR3 bases are TGCGCCAGCAGTTGGGACAGTCCGACCCACGAGCAGTACTTC. Its protein is CASSWDSPTHEQYF.

J is TRBJ1-1 and V is TRBV2, with 8 bases identical to TRBD1. This CDR3 is 15 amino acids long. Looked up from germline, CDR1 is SNHLY and CDR2 is FYNNEI. V lost 7 bases, J lost 1 base, and 8 bases stayed unmatched. The CDR3 loop is CASTKSGQENTEAFF. As DNA, the CDR3 is TGTGCCAGCACTAAATCGGGACAGGAGAACACTGAAGCTTTCTTT.